This TCR beta chain originates from a study of naive and memory T cell subsets. Study conclusions and caveats: No ground truth validated the naive and memory repertoire findings.

From germline, CDR1 is SNHLY and CDR2 FYNNEI. Deletions cut 7 bases from V and 9 bases from J, with 14 bases between. The CDR3 is made up of 12 amino acids. Points on this clonotype: Its antigen remains unidentified.

Both TRBC1 and TRBC2 were covered by a beta constant-region primer of two equimolar oligonucleotides. TCRdb ran MiXCR on the UMI-ligation and nested PCR reads and lists one entry per CDR3 protein. The table records roughly 21,000 distinct CDR3 sequences, 11% of them present only once. Input material: central memory CD8+ T cells from blood. The J gene is TRBJ2-3, the V gene TRBV2; no clear D. This sequence originates from a human donor in good health. CDR3 amino acids: CASTARAVTQYF. In DNA form, the CDR3 reads TGTGCCAGCACGGCACGGGCAGTAACGCAGTATTTT.